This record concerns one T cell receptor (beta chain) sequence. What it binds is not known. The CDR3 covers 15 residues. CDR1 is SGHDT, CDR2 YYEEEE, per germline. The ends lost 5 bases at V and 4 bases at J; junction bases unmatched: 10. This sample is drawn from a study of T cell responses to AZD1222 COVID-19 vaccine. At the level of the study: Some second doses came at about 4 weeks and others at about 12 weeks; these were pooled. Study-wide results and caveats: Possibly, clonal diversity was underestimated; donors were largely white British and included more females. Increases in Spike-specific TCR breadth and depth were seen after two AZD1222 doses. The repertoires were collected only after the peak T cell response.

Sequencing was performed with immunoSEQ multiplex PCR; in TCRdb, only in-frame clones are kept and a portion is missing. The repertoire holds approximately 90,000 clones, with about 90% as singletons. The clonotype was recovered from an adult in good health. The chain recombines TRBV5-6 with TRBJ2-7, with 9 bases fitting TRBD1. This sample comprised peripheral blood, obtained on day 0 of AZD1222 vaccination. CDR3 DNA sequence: TGTGCCAGCAGGTTACCGGGACAGGGACCTTACGAGCAGTACTTC. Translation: CASRLPGQGPYEQYF.